This T cell receptor (beta chain) is from a study of OX40 agonist ivuxolimab in advanced cancers. About the study as a whole: Ivuxolimab was a fully human IgG2 agonistic monoclonal antibody targeting the costimulatory receptor OX40 (CD134). Patients were allowed to have had prior anti-PD-1, anti-PD-L1 or anti-CTLA-4 therapy, and 30% to 40% of the dose-escalation patients had previously received checkpoint inhibitors. The purpose of peripheral TCRbeta sequencing was to test whether ivuxolimab changed TCR sequence diversity and led to clonal T-cell expansion. A male proportion of roughly 80% and a mean age of approximately 58 years, ranging from roughly 23 to 79, were recorded for the dose-escalation cohort. Of the approximately 50 patients in dose escalation, around 19 had hepatocellular carcinoma, approximately 15 had melanoma, 9 had renal cell carcinoma and 9 had head and neck cancer. Intravenous ivuxolimab was administered to patients every 2 weeks at six dose levels: 0.01, 0.1, 0.3, 1.5, 3 and 10 mg/kg. Partial responses were achieved by three dose-escalation patients, of whom one had hepatocellular carcinoma and two had cutaneous melanoma. The monotherapy dose-escalation portion (N ≈ 55 patients) of the phase I ivuxolimab trial is reported in the paper. General conclusions and limits of the study: The antigen specificity of the peripheral T cells that underwent clonal expansion was not determined. In the 0.1-3.0 mg/kg groups, partial responders had among the lowest normalized peripheral clonal expansion, particularly in CD8+ T cells. Clonal expansion of both CD4+ and CD8+ blood T cells was observed from baseline to week 6 at doses 0.1 to 3.0 mg/kg. After ivuxolimab, expanded clones were on average more numerous among CD8+ T cells than among CD4+ T cells. Low levels of normalized T-cell clonal expansion were also seen in some patients who did not respond.

The trial excluded patients who had a history of autoimmune disease or were on systemic immunosuppression. Peripheral blood for TCR sequencing was collected from all dose cohorts at baseline, on cycle 4 day 1, and on cycle 7 day 1. Samples came from an open-label, multicenter, first-in-human phase I dose-escalation trial of ivuxolimab. Adults with locally advanced or metastatic melanoma, renal cell, hepatocellular, or head and neck squamous cell carcinoma were enrolled in the trial. CD4+ and CD8+ T cells were sorted separately from peripheral blood before TCR sequencing. For sequencing of the TCRbeta CDR3 region, genomic DNA was extracted from the sorted cells. TCRbeta CDR3 regions were sequenced using the immunoSEQ Assay. TCRdb stores this immuneACCESS table with in-frame sequences only. Part of the clones is absent; in the studies checked, under half of the shortfall reflects unresolved V genes, and no reason is known for the rest. The sample data list some 79,000 clones, and 88% of these were observed just once. Clones ranked in the top ten supply about 4% of the sample.

The CDR3, from cysteine to phenylalanine, totals 14 residues. The sequence is cut down to CDR3 DNA, 42 bases in frame from base 1. V sheds 0 bases and J sheds 6 bases, leaving 10 bases between their ends. CDR1 KGHSH and CDR2 LQKENI were looked up in the germline V gene. About this clone itself: The antigen it binds to is not known. There are no base qualities to consult, and no much larger clone falls within one base.

Recombination connected TRBV18 to TRBJ2-3; a weak D assignment points to TRBD2 (5 bases agree). Here the sequenced sample was CD4+ or CD8+ T cells sorted from blood, taken in a trial of the OX40 agonist ivuxolimab. The sequence was collected from an adult with an advanced solid tumor such as melanoma, head and neck, liver or kidney cancer. The nucleotides read TGTGCCAGCTCACCACCCCTAGCAAAGGATACGCAGTATTTT. This translates into CASSPPLAKDTQYF.